Each of the 25 T cell receptor beta chains below was sequenced from the same sample in a study of response to subunit inactivated influenza vaccine. TCRdb passed the RT-PCR reads through MiXCR, listing each CDR3 protein once. The repertoire includes 560,000 or so distinct CDR3 sequences, around 8% of them detected once, and approximately 13% sits in the top ten. This sample comprised PBMCs from blood, obtained 23 to 25 months after vaccination. The receptors originated from a man aged 50 to 69 who received an inactivated influenza vaccine.

This clonotype has more than one count but fewer than ten. The gene calls are TRBV6-2 or TRBV6-3 and TRBJ1-5; the D is unclear. Germline V gene sequence: CDR1 MNHEY, CDR2 SVGEGT. Trimming cost V 0 bases and J 11 bases, with 14 bases left between them. This CDR3 contains 14 residues. The CDR3 DNA sequence: TGTGCCAGCAGTTACTCGGGTTCCCTCTTGGCCCAGCATTTT. It codes for CASSYSGSLLAQHF.

In its sample, this clonotype was seen a few times. This chain connects TRBV20-1 to TRBJ2-7, with 11 bases lining up with TRBD2. Looked up from germline, CDR1 is DFQATT and CDR2 is SNEGSKA (reference sequence). This CDR3 has 17 residues. The trim removed 3 bases at V and 2 bases at J, leaving 12 bases unmatched. The CDR3, as DNA: TGCAGTGCTAGGGGACTAGCGGCGCACCTAACCCCCTACGAGCAGTACTTC. Protein: CSARGLAAHLTPYEQYF.

In this sample, this clonotype turned up many times. The J gene is TRBJ2-5, the V gene TRBV3-1, with unresolved D. Germline-derived CDR1 and CDR2 are LGHDT and YNNKEL (reference sequence). Between the trimmed V and J ends, which lost 2 bases and 5 bases, there was a span of 9 bases. This CDR3 region has 13 residues. The CDR3 region is CASSQMTAETQYF. Here the CDR3 DNA reads TGTGCCAGCAGCCAAATGACGGCGGAGACCCAGTACTTC.

This clonotype was found many times. The V gene is TRBV28, the J gene TRBJ2-1; no clear D gene. Germline CDR1 is MDHEN and CDR2 is SYDVKM. V was trimmed by 3 bases and J by 8 bases, leaving 20 bases between them. The CDR3 consists of 16 residues. CDR3 DNA: TGTGCCAGCAGTTTTGGGTTGACATGGGGTAGGGATGAGCAGTTCTTC. Its protein is CASSFGLTWGRDEQFF.

The sample holds a few counts of this clonotype. The gene calls are TRBV2 and TRBJ1-1; D ambiguous. V lost 6 bases to trimming and J lost 0 bases, with 8 bases between them. This CDR3 is 13 amino acids long. In germline, CDR1 is SNHLY, CDR2 FYNNEI. CDR3 sequence (DNA): TGTGCCAGCAGCCGTCCGATGAACACTGAAGCTTTCTTT. Translating gives CASSRPMNTEAFF. The variable domain in full, with the rest retrieved from reference TRBV2 and TRBJ1-1, is EPEVTQTPSHQVTQMGQEVILRCVPISNHLYFYWYRQILGQKVEFLVSFYNNEISEKSEIFDDQFSVERPDGSNFTLKIRSTKLEDSAMYFCASSRPMNTEAFFGQGTRLTVV.

The genes are TRBV6-5 and TRBJ2-2, with D unclear. The V gene's germline CDR1 is MNHEY and CDR2 SVGAGI. The CDR3 is 15 residues long. The V end was cut by 3 bases, the J end by 7 bases, with 15 bases between. CDR3 coding DNA: TGTGCCAGCAGTTATAGGACCATAGGAAACGGGGAGCTGTTTTTT. Translation: CASSYRTIGNGELFF.

J is TRBJ2-3 and V is TRBV4-2; either TRBD1 or TRBD2 may fit D (5 bases each). Deletions cut 4 bases from V and 8 bases from J, with 10 bases between. The CDR3 contains 12 residues. CDR1 and CDR2 (germline): LGHNA, YNFKEQ. The CDR3 here is CASSPTGGTQYF. CDR3 in DNA: TGTGCCAGCAGCCCGACTGGGGGTACGCAGTATTTT.

The chain joins TRBV4-2 to TRBJ2-7; D may correspond to TRBD1 or TRBD2 (5 bases each). CDR3 length: 13 amino acids. V dropped 2 bases and J dropped 4 bases, with 9 bases sitting between them. Looked up from germline, CDR1 is LGHNA and CDR2 is YNFKEQ. The DNA for the CDR3 is TGTGCCAGCAGCCAACAGGGAGTATACGAGCAGTACTTC. Amino acid sequence: CASSQQGVYEQYF.

In its sample, this clonotype was seen many times. This chain connects TRBV6-5 to TRBJ2-7, with 9 positions matching TRBD1. V lost 4 bases, J lost 3 bases, and 4 bases stayed unmatched. Germline CDR1 is MNHEY and CDR2 is SVGAGI. This CDR3 comprises 14 residues. CDR3 residues: CASSFRQGVYEQYF. CDR3 bases: TGTGCCAGCAGTTTCCGACAGGGGGTCTACGAGCAGTACTTC.

This clonotype has ten or more counts. The V and J genes are TRBV3-1 and TRBJ2-3; TRBD2 aligns across 8 bases. J gave up 4 bases and V 7 bases, and 10 bases lay outside the gene matches. Germline CDR1 reads LGHDT; CDR2 reads YNNKEL (reference sequence). The CDR3 covers 15 residues. The CDR3 nucleotides read TGTGCCAGCACCGGAGCGGGAGAAGCGGCAGATACGCAGTATTTT. Its translation is CASTGAGEAADTQYF.

J is TRBJ2-3 and V is TRBV7-6; 7 bases fit TRBD2. The CDR3 runs 16 residues. With V trimmed by 4 bases and J by 0 bases, 7 bases remained unmatched. CDR1 SGHVS and CDR2 FNYEAQ come from the germline V gene. In nucleotides, the CDR3 is TGTGCCAGCAGCTCCCGACTAGCCCCTAGCACAGATACGCAGTATTTT. Its protein product is CASSSRLAPSTDTQYF.

This clonotype was seen only a few times. The chain combines TRBV4-2 with TRBJ2-5, with 12 bases identical to TRBD2. Unmatched junction bases numbered 8, after V lost 3 bases and J lost 3 bases. This CDR3 is built from 17 residues. Germline CDR1 LGHNA, CDR2 YNFKEQ. CDR3 residues: CASSHSLAGGLEETQYF. The CDR3 DNA reads TGTGCCAGCAGCCATTCACTAGCGGGGGGCCTAGAAGAGACCCAGTACTTC.

This clonotype was counted a few times. The CDR3 loop reads CASSLTDRTGIDTQYF. The CDR3 DNA reads TGTGCCAGCAGCTTAACCGATCGGACAGGGATAGATACGCAGTATTTT. The chain employs TRBV11-2 and TRBJ2-3; TRBD1 agrees at 8 bases. Germline CDR1 and CDR2: SGHAT and FQNNGV. The CDR3 consists of 16 residues. V dropped 2 bases and J dropped 5; count of bases not matched to a gene: 9. Based on the CDR3 plus reference TRBV11-2 and TRBJ2-3, the full variable domain is EAGVAQSPRYKIIEKRQSVAFWCNPISGHATLYWYQQILGQGPKLLIQFQNNGVVDDSQLPKDRFSAERLKGVDSTLKIQPAKLEDSAVYLCASSLTDRTGIDTQYFGPGTRLTVL.

The CDR3 is CAIGGGVADTQYF. The CDR3 nucleotides are TGTGCCATCGGTGGCGGGGTTGCAGATACGCAGTATTTT. V and J are TRBV6-2 or TRBV6-3 and TRBJ2-3, with a tentative D call TRBD2 (6 bases). Germline lookup yields CDR1 MNHEY and CDR2 SVGEGT. The CDR3 runs to 13 residues. V was pared by 10 bases and J by 4 bases, with 15 bases between.

This clonotype was seen a handful of times. J is TRBJ1-5 and V is TRBV6-5; tentative D call: TRBD1 (5 bases). This CDR3 spans 16 amino acids. Trimming removed 0 bases at V and 6 bases at J, with 15 bases between. Germline loops: CDR1 MNHEY, CDR2 SVGAGI. CDR3 amino acids: CASSYSIYGAGQPQHF. The CDR3 DNA follows: TGTGCCAGCAGTTACTCGATTTACGGGGCGGGTCAGCCCCAGCATTTT.

This clonotype occurred many times. V and J are TRBV6-2 or TRBV6-3 and TRBJ2-1; the D gene could be TRBD1 or TRBD2 (7 bases each). Trimming stripped 10 bases from V and 7 bases from J, with 23 bases between. Per the germline V gene, CDR1 is MNHEY and CDR2 is SVGEGT. This CDR3 contains 15 residues. The CDR3 here is CATRPGGSGINEQFF. CDR3 DNA: TGTGCCACCCGACCAGGGGGGAGCGGGATAAATGAGCAGTTCTTC.

This clonotype was observed a few times. The chain joins TRBV24-1 to TRBJ2-3; TRBD2 matches at 10 bases. With V trimmed by 3 bases and J by 0 bases, 11 bases remained unmatched. This CDR3 is built from 19 residues. Germline V gene data show CDR1 as KGHDR and CDR2 as SFDVKD. The CDR3 DNA reads as TGTGCCACCAGTGATCCTTTAGCGGGGGGTACCCTTAGCACAGATACGCAGTATTTT. Translation gives CATSDPLAGGTLSTDTQYF.

A few counts support this clonotype. V usage is TRBV24-1 and J usage is TRBJ1-5; D ambiguous. Trimming left V 2 bases short and J 5 bases short, with 3 bases between. The CDR3 loop spans 12 amino acids. Germline V gene data show CDR1 as KGHDR and CDR2 as SFDVKD. The DNA of the CDR3 is TGTGCCACCAGTGATTCAGATCAGCCCCAGCATTTT. Its protein is CATSDSDQPQHF.

This clonotype was found once. Possible read error: a much larger clone is one base away. V and J are TRBV5-1 and TRBJ1-1, with 7 bases identical to TRBD1. Germline V gene data show CDR1 as SGHRS and CDR2 as YFSETQ. This CDR3 comprises 15 residues. The CDR3 protein is CTSMLGTVMNTEAFF. The CDR3 DNA sequence: TGCACCAGCATGCTAGGGACAGTCATGAACACTGAAGCTTTCTTT.

The chain links TRBV4-2 to TRBJ1-4; D call uncertain. V gave up 0 bases and J gave up 8 bases, with 16 bases separating them. The CDR3 covers 16 residues. CDR1 LGHNA and CDR2 YNFKEQ come from the germline V gene. The CDR3 sequence: CASSQDRRGGKEKLFF. CDR3 nucleotides: TGTGCCAGCAGCCAAGATCGCCGGGGTGGGAAGGAAAAACTGTTTTTT.

This clonotype was seen a handful of times. The chain has TRBV12-3 or TRBV12-4 and TRBJ2-5, with TRBD1 matching over 7 bases. The V and J ends lost 2 bases and 2 bases, in that order; junction bases with no gene match: 5. This CDR3 region has 15 residues. The CDR3 DNA reads TGTGCCAGCAGTTTATGGGGACAGCCACAAGAGACCCAGTACTTC. Its translation is CASSLWGQPQETQYF.

The chain uses TRBV15 and TRBJ1-3, with D uncertain. V gave up 7 bases and J gave up 0 bases, with 7 bases separating them. There are 13 residues in the CDR3. Germline V gene data show CDR1 as LNHNV and CDR2 as YYDKDF (reference sequence). The CDR3 DNA is TGTGCCACCAAGAATTACTCTGGAAACACCATATATTTT. Residues: CATKNYSGNTIYF.

This clonotype was recorded a few times. The chain joins TRBV27 to TRBJ2-7; D gene unclear. The CDR3 length is 14 residues. The V end lost 0 bases, the J end lost 1 base, and 7 bases lay between the germline ends. Germline CDR1 and CDR2: MNHEY and SMNVEV (reference sequence). For the CDR3, the DNA is TGTGCCAGCAGTTTATCTTACCAATCCTACGAGCAGTACTTC. Its translation: CASSLSYQSYEQYF.

This clonotype has ten or more counts. This sequence joins TRBV5-1 and TRBJ2-1, with 8 positions matching TRBD2. The V gene end was trimmed by 4 bases and the J gene end by 1 base; junction bases not matched to a gene: 10. This CDR3 has 17 residues. Germline CDR1 reads SGHRS; CDR2 reads YFSETQ. This chain's CDR3 is CASSPGGRGVSYNEQFF. The CDR3 bases are TGCGCCAGCAGCCCCGGGGGGCGGGGGGTTTCCTACAATGAGCAGTTCTTC.

This clonotype was counted many times. The chain employs TRBV27 and TRBJ1-2; D remains unclear. This CDR3 has 13 residues. V lost 8 bases and J 0 bases, leaving 10 bases between the germline ends. In germline, CDR1 is MNHEY, CDR2 SMNVEV (reference sequence). CDR3 nucleotides: TGTGCCAGCTCCATGTTGGCTAACTATGGCTACACCTTC. This codes for CASSMLANYGYTF.